The present T cell receptor beta chain was sequenced within a study of Tregs in tolerant kidney transplant recipients. Thawed PBMCs were FACS-sorted into unstimulated CD4+CD25+CD127- regulatory T cells, CD4+CD25- non-regulatory cells, CD4 and CD8 cells. Some clones are missing from TCRdb's copy, which holds only in-frame ones; the method was immunoSEQ multiplex PCR. The repertoire has about 110,000 clones, around 90% of them found once; the top ten carry more than 0.3%. Study-wide findings and caveats: Validation in larger populations is needed because few patients were studied. Biological reproducibility was not directly addressed, but technical replication error appeared minimal.

The germline V gene has CDR1 LNHDA and CDR2 SQIVND (reference sequence). V dropped 7 bases and J dropped 3; count of bases not matched to a gene: 5. The CDR3 spans 14 residues. Of note for this clone: Its antigen is not known.

The chain uses TRBV19 and TRBJ1-1, with 10 bases identical to TRBD1. The receptor was isolated from a human donor who received a combined kidney and bone marrow transplant. Here the sequenced sample was CD4+ T cells from blood, taken before the transplant. As DNA, the CDR3 is TGTGCCAGTATCCCGGGACAGGGGTACACTGAAGCTTTCTTT. It codes for CASIPGQGYTEAFF.